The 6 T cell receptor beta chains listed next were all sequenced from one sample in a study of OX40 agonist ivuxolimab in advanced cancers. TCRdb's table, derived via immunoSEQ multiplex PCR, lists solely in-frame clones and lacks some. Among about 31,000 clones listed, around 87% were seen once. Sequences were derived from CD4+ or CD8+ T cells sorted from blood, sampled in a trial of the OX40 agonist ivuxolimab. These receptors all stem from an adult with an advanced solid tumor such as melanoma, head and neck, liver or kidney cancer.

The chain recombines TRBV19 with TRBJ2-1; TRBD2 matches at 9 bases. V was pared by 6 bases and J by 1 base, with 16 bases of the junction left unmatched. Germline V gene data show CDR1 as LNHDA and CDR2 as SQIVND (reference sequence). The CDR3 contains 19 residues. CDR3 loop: CASSLRGSGSQRSYNEQFF. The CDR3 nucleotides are TGTGCCAGTAGCCTAAGGGGTAGCGGGAGCCAAAGGTCCTACAATGAGCAGTTCTTC.

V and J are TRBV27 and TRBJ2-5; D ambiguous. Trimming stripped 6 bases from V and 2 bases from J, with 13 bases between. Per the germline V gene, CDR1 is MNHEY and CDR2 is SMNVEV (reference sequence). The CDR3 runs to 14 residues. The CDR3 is CASSPAGRQETQYF. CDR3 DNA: TGTGCCAGCAGCCCCGCCGGTCGACAAGAGACCCAGTACTTC.

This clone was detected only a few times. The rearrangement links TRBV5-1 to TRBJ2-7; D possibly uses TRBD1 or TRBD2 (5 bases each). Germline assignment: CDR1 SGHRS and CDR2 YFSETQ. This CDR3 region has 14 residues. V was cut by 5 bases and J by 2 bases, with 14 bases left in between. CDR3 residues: CASRLIQGPYEQYF. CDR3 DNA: TGCGCCAGCAGGTTAATTCAGGGACCCTACGAGCAGTACTTC. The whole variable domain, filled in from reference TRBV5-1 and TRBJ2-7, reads KAGVTQTPRYLIKTRGQQVTLSCSPISGHRSVSWYQQTPGQGLQFLFEYFSETQRNKGNFPGRFSGRQFSNSRSEMNVSTLELGDSALYLCASRLIQGPYEQYFGPGTRLTVT.

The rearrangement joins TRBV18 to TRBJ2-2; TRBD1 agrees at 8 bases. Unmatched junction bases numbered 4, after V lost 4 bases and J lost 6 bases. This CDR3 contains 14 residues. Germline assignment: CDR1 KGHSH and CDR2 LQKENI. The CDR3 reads CASSREQGAGELFF. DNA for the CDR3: TGTGCCAGCTCACGAGAACAGGGGGCCGGGGAGCTGTTTTTT.

The CDR3 region has the DNA TGTGCCAGCAGTGCCCAATCTAGGGGACCTGAGCAGTTCTTC. Translated, it gives CASSAQSRGPEQFF. The V gene is TRBV6-1, the J gene TRBJ2-1, with D possibly being TRBD1 or TRBD2 (5 bases each). This CDR3 region has 14 residues. Germline V gene sequence: CDR1 MNHNS, CDR2 SASEGT. V shed 4 bases and J shed 9 bases, with 16 bases lying between them.

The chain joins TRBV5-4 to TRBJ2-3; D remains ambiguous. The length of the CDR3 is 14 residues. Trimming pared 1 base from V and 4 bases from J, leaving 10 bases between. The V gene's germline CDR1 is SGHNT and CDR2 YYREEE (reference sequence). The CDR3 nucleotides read TGTGCCAGCAGCTTGTCTCTAGAATCAGATACGCAGTATTTT. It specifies CASSLSLESDTQYF. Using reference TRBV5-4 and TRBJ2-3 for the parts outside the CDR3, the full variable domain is ETGVTQSPTHLIKTRGQQVTLRCSSQSGHNTVSWYQQALGQGPQFIFQYYREEENGRGNFPPRFSGLQFPNYSSELNVNALELDDSALYLCASSLSLESDTQYFGPGTRLTVL.